A selection of T cell receptor beta chains follows, all from one sample in a study of T cell responses to AZD1222 COVID-19 vaccine. Measured with immunoSEQ multiplex PCR; TCRdb has only the in-frame clones, and not every one. The sample holds about 150,000 clones; just over 90% are singletons and the top ten take approximately 1.8%. The material sequenced was peripheral blood, taken on day 0 of AZD1222 vaccination. Source of these receptors: an adult in good health. Both conserved end residues are part of each CDR3. A D gene is named only where the DNA matches it firmly. The size entry is marked missing in some rows and otherwise reads once, few, many or a size class.

V gene	clone size	D gene	J gene	CDR3 DNA	CDR3 protein
TRBV18	few	-	TRBJ1-1	TGTGCCAGCTCACCATCCGATTATACAGGGCGGACTGAAGCTTTCTTT	CASSPSDYTGRTEAFF
TRBV28	-	TRBD1	TRBJ1-1	TGTGCCAGCAGTAAGACAGGGGAGTTATGGAACACTGAAGCTTTCTTT	CASSKTGELWNTEAFF
TRBV3-1/TRBV3-2	-	-	TRBJ1-2	TGTGCCAGCAGCTACAGGGAGAATGGCTACACCTTC	CASSYRENGYTF
TRBV6-5	once	TRBD1	TRBJ1-4	TGTGCCAGCAGTTACTCTCCAGGGGGAGGTGAAAAACTGTTTTTT	CASSYSPGGGEKLFF
TRBV9	-	-	TRBJ1-4	TGTGCCAGCAGCGCCCGCAGCGGGCAAAATGAAAAACTGTTTTTT	CASSARSGQNEKLFF
TRBV19	-	-	TRBJ2-1	TGTGCCAGTAGGGGGCTAGCGCACAATGAGCAGTTCTTC	CASRGLAHNEQFF
TRBV12-3/TRBV12-4	-	-	TRBJ1-2	TGTGCCAGCAGTTCATGGGTTTCTGGCTACACCTTC	CASSSWVSGYTF
TRBV27	-	-	TRBJ2-5	TGTGCCAGCCGCACACTATTACAAGAGACCCAGTACTTC	CASRTLLQETQYF
TRBV4-3	-	TRBD2	TRBJ2-7	TGCGCCAGCAGCCAAGATAAGGTCAGGACTAGCGGGAGGTTGTACTTC	CASSQDKVRTSGRLYF
TRBV28	-	TRBD1	TRBJ1-3	TGTGCCAGCAGTCGGGGACAGCCGGTTGGAAACACCATATATTTT	CASSRGQPVGNTIYF
TRBV15	-	TRBD1	TRBJ2-7	TGTGCCACCAGCAGATGGTCGGACAGGGATGACGAGCAGTACTTC	CATSRWSDRDDEQYF
TRBV3-1/TRBV3-2	-	TRBD1	TRBJ1-5	TGTGCCAGCAGCCCGGGACAGGGGAATCGCAATCAGCCCCAGCATTTT	CASSPGQGNRNQPQHF
TRBV19	-	-	TRBJ1-2	TGTGCCAGTAACTCGAACCGGGACACATGGAACTATGGCTACACCTTC	CASNSNRDTWNYGYTF
TRBV11-2	few	TRBD1	TRBJ2-1	TGTGCCAGCAGCCTGACAGGGGGTTACAATGAGCAGTTCTTC	CASSLTGGYNEQFF
TRBV29-1	-	-	TRBJ2-4	TGCAGCGCCGAGACTGGGAACATTCAGTACTTC	CSAETGNIQYF
TRBV4-1	-	TRBD1	TRBJ1-1	TGCGCCAGCAGCCCCTCCCCGGACAGGGCTGAAGCTTTCTTT	CASSPSPDRAEAFF
TRBV19	-	-	TRBJ1-5	TGTGCCAGTACCCTCTGGGGAATGAGCAATCAGCCCCAGCATTTT	CASTLWGMSNQPQHF
TRBV7-2	-	TRBD1	TRBJ1-2	TGTGCCAGCAGGACAGGGGGCGCGGCTAACTATGGCTACACCTTC	CASRTGGAANYGYTF
TRBV2	-	TRBD2	TRBJ2-1	TGTGCCAGCAGGGGGACTAGCGGCTACAATGAGCAGTTCTTC	CASRGTSGYNEQFF
TRBV24-1	-	-	TRBJ2-3	TGTGCCACCAGTGTGACAGATACGCAGTATTTT	CATSVTDTQYF
TRBV10-2	-	TRBD2	TRBJ2-7	TGCGCCAGCAGTGAGACAACTAGCGGGAGTTACGAGCAGTACTTC	CASSETTSGSYEQYF
TRBV19	-	TRBD1	TRBJ1-5	TGTGCCAGTAGACCGGGACAGGGGCGAAATCAGCCCCAGCATTTT	CASRPGQGRNQPQHF
TRBV9	-	TRBD2	TRBJ2-5	TGTGCCAGCAGCGCCCTAGCGGGAGGGCTTCAAGAGACCCAGTACTTC	CASSALAGGLQETQYF
TRBV5-1	-	-	TRBJ1-1	TGCGCCAGCAGCTTGGACGGCAGCTACACTGAAGCTTTCTTT	CASSLDGSYTEAFF
TRBV19	-	-	TRBJ2-2	TGTGCCAGTAGTTTAATCCCGCCAAGTGGGGGCACCGGGGAGCTGTTTTTT	CASSLIPPSGGTGELFF
TRBV10-3	-	TRBD2	TRBJ2-5	TGTGCCATCCGCCGACTAGCGGGAGACCAAGAGACCCAGTACTTC	CAIRRLAGDQETQYF
TRBV3-1/TRBV3-2	-	TRBD2	TRBJ2-1	TGTGCCAGCAGCCTCCGACTAGCGGGAGTGGATGAGCAGTTCTTC	CASSLRLAGVDEQFF
TRBV13	-	TRBD1	TRBJ2-1	TGTGCCAGCAGCTTGGGACAGCCCGAACCCTACAATGAGCAGTTCTTC	CASSLGQPEPYNEQFF
TRBV28	-	-	TRBJ2-1	TGTGCCAGCAGTTCGAAACTACTAGCAGGAGTCTACAATGAGCAGTTCTTC	CASSSKLLAGVYNEQFF
TRBV29-1	-	TRBD1	TRBJ1-1	TGCAGCGGGCGACAGGGGGTGGCTGAAGCTTTCTTT	CSGRQGVAEAFF
TRBV28	-	-	TRBJ1-5	TGTGCCAGCAGTTTTGACCAATTGGGGCCCCAGCATTTT	CASSFDQLGPQHF
TRBV19	-	TRBD1	TRBJ2-7	TGTGCCAGTAGTATCGCGGGACAGGGGTACGAGCAGTACTTC	CASSIAGQGYEQYF
TRBV7-2	-	-	TRBJ2-1	TGTGCCAGCAGCCTAGACAATGAGCAGTTCTTC	CASSLDNEQFF
TRBV28	-	-	TRBJ1-2	TGTGCCAGCAGAAGGGGAGGACTCTATGGCTACACCTTC	CASRRGGLYGYTF
TRBV3-1/TRBV3-2	-	-	TRBJ2-7	TGTGCCAGCAGCCAAGTCTCAGGCAGTAATTACGAGCAGTACTTC	CASSQVSGSNYEQYF
TRBV28	once	-	TRBJ1-2	TGTGCCAGCACCTTGGGCTATGGCTACACCTTC	CASTLGYGYTF
TRBV6-4	-	-	TRBJ2-2	TGTGCCAGCAGTCAGGGATCGGGCACCGGGGAGCTGTTTTTT	CASSQGSGTGELFF
TRBV6-2/TRBV6-3	once	-	TRBJ2-1	TGTGCCAGCAGTTACGGCCCGGAGGGTGAGCAGTTCTTC	CASSYGPEGEQFF
TRBV19	-	TRBD1	TRBJ1-2	TGTGCCAGTAGCCGGGACAGGGCTTGGGGCTATGGCTACACCTTC	CASSRDRAWGYGYTF
TRBV5-5	few	TRBD2	TRBJ2-7	TGTGCCAGCAGCTTGGTCAAGGGAGGGGAGCAGTACTTC	CASSLVKGGEQYF
TRBV7-9	-	-	TRBJ1-5	TGTGCCAGCAGCTTAGATTTAGGGATTGGTTTGCATTTT	CASSLDLGIGLHF
TRBV11-3	-	TRBD1	TRBJ2-3	TGTGCCAGCAGCAGCGGGACAGGGGGCCGCACAGATACGCAGTATTTT	CASSSGTGGRTDTQYF
TRBV9	-	-	TRBJ1-1	TGTGCCAGCAGCCCCCAAGGTAGTGCAGGGAGTCTCGCTTTCTTT	CASSPQGSAGSLAFF
TRBV5-4	-	TRBD1	TRBJ2-7	TGTGCCAGCAGCCTGACAGGGGGAGTCTACGAGCAGTACTTC	CASSLTGGVYEQYF
TRBV4-1	-	-	TRBJ1-2	TGCGCCAGCAGCCAAGTTTTCGGGTTAGTTGGCTACACCTTC	CASSQVFGLVGYTF
TRBV5-1	-	TRBD1	TRBJ1-4	TGCGCCAGCAGCTTAACGACAGGGGGTTATGAAAAACTGTTTTTT	CASSLTTGGYEKLFF
TRBV11-2	-	-	TRBJ1-3	TGTGCCAGCAGCTTAGGTCAGACTCCAGGAAACACCATATATTTT	CASSLGQTPGNTIYF
TRBV27	-	-	TRBJ2-7	TGTGCCAGCAGCATAGGTTACGGGAAGGCTTACGAGCAGTACTTC	CASSIGYGKAYEQYF
TRBV15	-	TRBD1	TRBJ2-3	TGTGCCACCAGCAGCGGACAGGGGAGCACAGATACGCAGTATTTT	CATSSGQGSTDTQYF
TRBV28	-	TRBD1	TRBJ2-2	TGTGCCAGCTTGACCGGGACAGGGGGCACCGGGGAGCTGTTTTTT	CASLTGTGGTGELFF
TRBV27	-	TRBD2	TRBJ2-3	TGTGCCAGCAGTTATGGCGGGAGGACAGATACGCAGTATTTT	CASSYGGRTDTQYF
TRBV5-1	-	TRBD2	TRBJ2-3	TGCGCCAGCAGAAATAGCGGGAGCGCAGATACGCAGTATTTT	CASRNSGSADTQYF
TRBV6-2/TRBV6-3	-	-	TRBJ2-7	TGTGCCAGCAGTTCTGACAGCTACGAGCAGTACTTC	CASSSDSYEQYF
TRBV7-8	-	-	TRBJ1-1	TGTGCCAGCAGCGGCAGATATACAGGGTCTATGAACACTGAAGCTTTCTTT	CASSGRYTGSMNTEAFF